The 24 T cell receptor beta chains below were found in one sample sequenced in a study of vaccination effects on CD4 cells after COVID-19 (dated by TCRdb to the early 2020s). The library was prepared using the immunoSEQ multiplex PCR assay. The table comes from immuneACCESS by way of TCRdb, which keeps in-frame sequences with V and J called. Part of the clones is missing from these tables; in studies checked, under half for an unresolved V gene and the rest for unknown reasons. The sample records roughly 40,000 clones, around 71% of which are singletons. About 7.7% of the sample lies in the top ten. After approximately 11 days of culture, CD4+ T cells were isolated with the EasySep CD4+ T cell isolation kit. Each participant received two doses of an mRNA SARS-CoV-2 vaccine, either BNT162b2 or mRNA-1273. These receptors have no known antigen. The material was CD4+ T cells from PBMCs cultured without peptide, obtained after COVID-19 vaccination. Every receptor here comes from a human donor who received a COVID-19 vaccine.

This clone came up once. The genes are TRBV7-7 and TRBJ2-2, with TRBD1 identical over 9 bases. The CDR3 runs to 15 residues. The V gene end was trimmed by 5 bases and the J gene end by 4 bases; junction bases not matched to a gene: 5. In germline, CDR1 is SSHAT, CDR2 FNYEAQ (reference sequence). The CDR3 region has the DNA TGTGCCAGCAGCCAGGGACAGGGCGGCACCGGGGAGCTGTTTTTT. Translated, it gives CASSQGQGGTGELFF.

The table lists this clone with a count of one. This sequence joins TRBV5-1 and TRBJ2-5; 7 bases are shared with TRBD1. The V gene end was trimmed by 6 bases and the J gene end by 2 bases; junction bases not matched to a gene: 7. The germline gives CDR1 SGHRS, CDR2 YFSETQ. This CDR3 has 14 amino acids. CDR3 coding DNA: TGCGCCAGCATGGCTGGGACAGAACAAGAGACCCAGTACTTC. Its translation: CASMAGTEQETQYF.

In its sample, this clone was seen once. This sequence joins TRBV29-1 and TRBJ2-5; 9 nucleotides match TRBD1. V dropped 4 bases and J dropped 4; count of bases not matched to a gene: 7. From germline, CDR1 is SQVTM and CDR2 ANQGSEA. The CDR3 covers 14 residues. The CDR3 sequence is CSVGGTGRGETQYF. CDR3 nucleotides: TGCAGCGTTGGGGGGACAGGGCGGGGAGAGACCCAGTACTTC.

This clone turned up a few times. The CDR3 loop reads CAWRVAGGPLVEQFF. The CDR3, as DNA: TGTGCCTGGAGGGTAGCGGGGGGGCCATTGGTTGAGCAGTTCTTC. V and J are TRBV30 and TRBJ2-1, with 11 bases that match TRBD2. The V and J ends lost 3 bases and 9 bases, in that order; junction bases with no gene match: 10. Germline values: CDR1 GTSNPN, CDR2 SVGIG (reference sequence). The CDR3 length is 15 residues.

This clone has only one observation. The V call is TRBV2, the J call TRBJ1-1; D possibly corresponds to TRBD1 (6 bases). Germline values: CDR1 SNHLY, CDR2 FYNNEI. This CDR3 has 20 residues. Between the trimmed V and J ends, which lost 2 bases and 0 bases, there was a span of 25 bases. The CDR3 spells CASSEPGGGDGFSLNTEAFF. In DNA form, the CDR3 reads TGTGCCAGCAGTGAACCCGGGGGCGGCGATGGGTTTTCGTTGAACACTGAAGCTTTCTTT.

This clone was seen only a few times. V gene TRBV6-2 or TRBV6-3 combines with J gene TRBJ2-3, with D uncertain. Looked up from germline, CDR1 is MNHEY and CDR2 is SVGEGT. V was clipped by 5 bases and J by 5 bases, with 11 bases between them. This CDR3 is built from 13 residues. The CDR3 DNA reads TGTGCCAGCAGTCAATTAGGTCTAGATACGCAGTATTTT. This gives the protein CASSQLGLDTQYF.

The CDR3 sequence is CASSEVDNSPLHF. The CDR3 nucleotides read TGTGCCAGCAGTGAAGTGGATAATTCACCCCTCCACTTT. The chain carries TRBV2 and TRBJ1-6; D unresolved. V was trimmed by 1 base and J by 5 bases, leaving 3 bases between them. This CDR3 spans 13 amino acids. Germline V gene data show CDR1 as SNHLY and CDR2 as FYNNEI.

As concerns this clone: Sequence at one end of the junction differs from germline and may be a read error. This chain uses TRBV7-9 with TRBJ1-5, with TRBD1 as a possible D gene (6 bases). The germline V gene encodes CDR1 SEHNR and CDR2 FQNEAQ (reference sequence). This CDR3 has 16 amino acids. CDR3 sequence: CATSRGAATFLEPQHF. The CDR3 nucleotides are TGTGCCACCAGCCGGGGGGCTGCAACGTTTCTGGAGCCCCAGCATTTT.

The genes are TRBV28 and TRBJ2-3; 9 bases are shared with TRBD1. The CDR3 sequence is 16 residues long. Germline V CDR1 and CDR2: MDHEN, SYDVKM. The trim removed 2 bases at V and 2 bases at J, leaving 5 bases unmatched. The CDR3 DNA reads TGTGCCAGCAGTTTAGGGACAGGGTTTGTCACAGATACGCAGTATTTT. This sequence encodes CASSLGTGFVTDTQYF.

This clone is a singleton in its sample. The J gene is TRBJ2-5, the V gene TRBV10-3; no clear D. In germline, CDR1 is ENHRY, CDR2 SYGVKD. This CDR3 has 12 amino acids. Trimming removed 6 bases from V and 1 base from J, with 6 bases in between. CDR3 residues: CAISWTQETQYF. CDR3 nucleotide sequence: TGTGCCATCAGCTGGACCCAAGAGACCCAGTACTTC.

J is TRBJ2-2 and V is TRBV18; 8 bases map to TRBD1. The CDR3 sequence is 17 residues long. Losses at the gene ends were 3 bases for V and 3 bases for J; bases not matched to a gene: 9. Germline values: CDR1 KGHSH, CDR2 LQKENI. CDR3 DNA sequence: TGTGCCAGCTCACCTCTAACCGGACAGGGATACACCGGGGAGCTGTTTTTT. Residues: CASSPLTGQGYTGELFF.

The gene calls are TRBV4-1 and TRBJ1-2, with TRBD1 as a possible D gene (6 bases). The germline V gene encodes CDR1 MGHRA and CDR2 YSYEKL. The CDR3 is 13 residues long. The germline V and J ends were trimmed by 6 bases and 6 bases, with 14 bases remaining between them. CDR3 residues: CASRKIGGDGYTF. DNA of the CDR3: TGCGCCAGCAGAAAAATAGGGGGAGATGGCTACACCTTC.

This clone has a single count. This sequence joins TRBV7-2 and TRBJ2-1; D is perhaps TRBD1 (5 bases). The CDR3 contains 15 residues. V was trimmed by 5 bases and J by 4 bases, leaving 15 bases between them. Germline V gene lookup returns CDR1 SGHTA and CDR2 FQGNSA. The CDR3 sequence: CASSHRQSTYNEQFF. The CDR3 DNA sequence: TGTGCCAGCAGCCATAGACAGTCGACTTACAATGAGCAGTTCTTC.

The chain recombines TRBV6-4 with TRBJ2-1; TRBD1 agrees at 7 bases. CDR1 is MRHNA, CDR2 SNTAGT, per germline. Unmatched junction bases numbered 8, after V lost 6 bases and J lost 6 bases. The CDR3 consists of 14 residues. In DNA form, the CDR3 reads TGTGCCAGCAGCCAAAGGACAGGAGGCAATGAGCAGTTCTTC. The encoded protein is CASSQRTGGNEQFF.

The chain employs TRBV30 and TRBJ2-7; possibly TRBD1 or TRBD2 for D (5 bases each). CDR1 is GTSNPN, CDR2 SVGIG, per germline (reference sequence). Trimming shortened V by 0 bases and J by 2 bases, and 11 bases separated the two germline ends. This CDR3 has 14 residues. CDR3 protein: CAWSVPGTPYEQYF. CDR3 nucleotide sequence: TGTGCCTGGAGTGTCCCAGGGACCCCCTACGAGCAGTACTTC.

The chain recombines TRBV14 with TRBJ1-2; TRBD1 aligns across 8 bases. The CDR3 sequence is 16 residues long. Germline CDR1 SGHDN, CDR2 FVKESK. V shed 1 base and J 3 bases; nucleotides not matched to a gene: 7. The CDR3 nucleotides are TGTGCCAGCAGCCAAGGAAGCACACAGGGGGACTATGGCTACACCTTC. Protein sequence: CASSQGSTQGDYGYTF.

V and J are TRBV19 and TRBJ1-3, with 10 positions matching TRBD1. V was clipped by 6 bases and J by 7 bases; unmatched bases: 9. Germline CDR1 reads LNHDA; CDR2 reads SQIVND (reference sequence). The CDR3 sequence is 15 residues long. The CDR3 spells CASSRGTGDTNTIYF. CDR3 nucleotide sequence: TGTGCCAGTAGCCGAGGGACAGGGGATACGAACACCATATATTTT.

This clone was found once. The rearrangement links TRBV27 to TRBJ1-1; possibly TRBD1 for D (6 bases). V shed 4 bases and J shed 7 bases, with 19 bases lying between them. The CDR3 consists of 15 residues. From germline, CDR1 is MNHEY and CDR2 SMNVEV (reference sequence). The CDR3 nucleotides read TGTGCCAGCAGTTCCGCCTCTCTGACAGGCTTTGAAGCTTTCTTT. It codes for CASSSASLTGFEAFF.

DNA for the CDR3: TGTGCCAGCAGTGAAGCCGACAGCCCCCCATATCCTGGCTACACCTTC. This encodes CASSEADSPPYPGYTF. The chain is built from TRBV6-1 and TRBJ1-2; D perhaps matches TRBD1 (5 bases). The V gene's germline CDR1 is MNHNS and CDR2 SASEGT. The CDR3 totals 16 residues. V was shortened by 0 bases and J by 7 bases, with 18 bases between the two germline ends.

The V call is TRBV5-1, the J call TRBJ2-3; 8 bases line up with TRBD2. This CDR3 comprises 17 residues. Unmatched junction bases numbered 11, after V lost 4 bases and J lost 1 base. Germline CDR1 reads SGHRS; CDR2 reads YFSETQ. CDR3 bases: TGCGCCAGCAGCGCTCTTTATAGCGGGACCCGCACAGATACGCAGTATTTT. Its translation: CASSALYSGTRTDTQYF.

The rearrangement links TRBV7-2 to TRBJ2-6; D unresolved. CDR1 and CDR2 from the germline V gene are SGHTA and FQGNSA. The CDR3 is 15 amino acids. Trimming left V 2 bases short and J 1 base short, with 6 bases between. The CDR3 protein is CASSLLGSGANVLTF. The CDR3 DNA reads TGTGCCAGCAGCTTACTCGGATCTGGGGCCAACGTCCTGACTTTC.

The chain employs TRBV4-1 and TRBJ1-2; D gene unclear. CDR3 length equals 14 residues. The V end was cut by 1 base, the J end by 4 bases, with 10 bases between. CDR1 is MGHRA and CDR2 is YSYEKL in the germline V gene. The CDR3 spells CASSQGLNGYGYTF. Written as DNA, the CDR3 is TGCGCCAGCAGCCAAGGACTTAACGGCTATGGCTACACCTTC.

DNA for the CDR3: TGTGCCAGTAGTATTGGGACATTGAACACTGAAGCTTTCTTT. Protein: CASSIGTLNTEAFF. The chain carries TRBV19 and TRBJ1-1, with D possibly being TRBD1 (6 bases). This CDR3 spans 14 amino acids. Germline V gene lookup returns CDR1 LNHDA and CDR2 SQIVND (reference sequence). V lost 3 bases and J lost 0, with 8 bases in between.

The J gene is TRBJ2-1, the V gene TRBV25-1; 12 bases are a match to TRBD2. From germline, CDR1 is MGHDK and CDR2 SYGVNS. The CDR3 has 15 amino acids. J lost 9 bases, V lost 2 bases, and 5 bases had no gene match. The CDR3: CASSEPSGGAGEQFF. The CDR3 DNA reads as TGTGCCAGCAGTGAACCTAGCGGGGGGGCAGGTGAGCAGTTCTTC. The full variable domain, completed using reference TRBV25-1 and TRBJ2-1, is EADIYQTPRYLVIGTGKKITLECSQTMGHDKMYWYQQDPGMELHLIHYSYGVNSTEKGDLSSESTVSRIRTEHFPLTLESARPSHTSQYLCASSEPSGGAGEQFFGPGTRLTVL.